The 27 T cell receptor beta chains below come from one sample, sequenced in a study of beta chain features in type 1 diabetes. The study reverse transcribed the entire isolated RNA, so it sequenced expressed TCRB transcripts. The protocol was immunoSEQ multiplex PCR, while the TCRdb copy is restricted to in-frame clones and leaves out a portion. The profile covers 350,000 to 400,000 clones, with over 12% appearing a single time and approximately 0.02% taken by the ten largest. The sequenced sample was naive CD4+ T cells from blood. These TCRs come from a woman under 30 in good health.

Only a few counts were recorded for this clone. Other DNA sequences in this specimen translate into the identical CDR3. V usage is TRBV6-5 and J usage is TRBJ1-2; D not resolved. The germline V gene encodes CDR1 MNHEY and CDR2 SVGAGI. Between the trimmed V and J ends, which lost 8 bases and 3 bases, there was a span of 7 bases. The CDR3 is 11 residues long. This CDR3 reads CASGRDYGYTF. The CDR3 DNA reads TGTGCCAGCGGTCGAGACTATGGCTACACCTTC.

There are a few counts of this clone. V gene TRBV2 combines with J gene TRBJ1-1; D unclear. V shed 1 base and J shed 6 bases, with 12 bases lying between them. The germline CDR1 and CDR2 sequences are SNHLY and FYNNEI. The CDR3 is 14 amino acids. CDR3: CASSEETVKPEAFF. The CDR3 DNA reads TGTGCCAGCAGTGAAGAAACAGTAAAACCTGAAGCTTTCTTT.

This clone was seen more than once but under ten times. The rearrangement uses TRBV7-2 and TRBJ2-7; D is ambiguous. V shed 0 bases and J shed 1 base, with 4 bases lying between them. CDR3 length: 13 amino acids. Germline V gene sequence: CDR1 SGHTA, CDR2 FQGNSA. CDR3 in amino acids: CASSLALSYEQYF. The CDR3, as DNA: TGTGCCAGCAGCTTAGCGTTATCCTACGAGCAGTACTTC.

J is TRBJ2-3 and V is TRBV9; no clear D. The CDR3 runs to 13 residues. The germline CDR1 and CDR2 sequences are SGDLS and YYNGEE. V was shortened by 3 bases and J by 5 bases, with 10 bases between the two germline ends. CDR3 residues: CASSGWAGDTQYF. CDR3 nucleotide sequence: TGTGCCAGCAGCGGATGGGCCGGAGATACGCAGTATTTT.

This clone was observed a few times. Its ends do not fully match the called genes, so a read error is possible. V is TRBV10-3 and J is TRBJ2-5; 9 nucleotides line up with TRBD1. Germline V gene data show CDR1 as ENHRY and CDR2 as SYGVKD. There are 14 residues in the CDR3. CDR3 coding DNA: TGTGCGATCAATCCGGGACAGGGTATGGAGACCCAGTACTTC. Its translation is CAINPGQGMETQYF.

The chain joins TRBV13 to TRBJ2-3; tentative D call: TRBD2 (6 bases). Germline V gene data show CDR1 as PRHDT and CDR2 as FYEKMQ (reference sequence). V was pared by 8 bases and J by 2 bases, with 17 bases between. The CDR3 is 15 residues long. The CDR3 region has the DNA TGTGCCAGCTCCAGACTAGGAAACCACACAGATACGCAGTATTTT. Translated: CASSRLGNHTDTQYF.

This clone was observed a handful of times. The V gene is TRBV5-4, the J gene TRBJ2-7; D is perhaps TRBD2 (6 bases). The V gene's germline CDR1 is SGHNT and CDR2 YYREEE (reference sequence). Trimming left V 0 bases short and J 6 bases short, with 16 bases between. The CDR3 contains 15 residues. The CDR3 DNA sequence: TGTGCCAGCAGCTTGGGGCGGGGCATCCCTCGCGAGCAGTACTTC. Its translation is CASSLGRGIPREQYF.

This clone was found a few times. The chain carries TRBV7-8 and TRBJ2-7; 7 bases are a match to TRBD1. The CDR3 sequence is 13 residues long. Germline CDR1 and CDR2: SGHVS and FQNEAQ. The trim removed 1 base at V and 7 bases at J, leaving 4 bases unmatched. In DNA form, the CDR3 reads TGTGCCAGCAGCTTAGTTGACAGGGTTGAGCAGTACTTC. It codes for CASSLVDRVEQYF.

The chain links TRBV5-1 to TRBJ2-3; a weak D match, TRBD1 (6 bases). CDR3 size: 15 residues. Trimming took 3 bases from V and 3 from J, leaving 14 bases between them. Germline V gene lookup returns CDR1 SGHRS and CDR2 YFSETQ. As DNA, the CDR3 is TGCGCCAGCAGCTCGACAGGCGTCTTTACAGATACGCAGTATTTT. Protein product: CASSSTGVFTDTQYF.

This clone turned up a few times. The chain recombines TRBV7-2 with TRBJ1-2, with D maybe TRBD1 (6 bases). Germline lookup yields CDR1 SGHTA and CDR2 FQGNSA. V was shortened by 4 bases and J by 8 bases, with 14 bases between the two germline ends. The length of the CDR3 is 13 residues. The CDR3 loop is CASSSTGIRGYTF. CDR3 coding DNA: TGTGCCAGCAGCTCCACAGGGATTCGAGGCTACACCTTC. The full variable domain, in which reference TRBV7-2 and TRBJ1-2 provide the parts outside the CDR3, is GAGVSQSPSNKVTEKGKDVELRCDPISGHTALYWYRQSLGQGLEFLIYFQGNSAPDKSGLPSDRFSAERTGGSVSTLTIQRTQQEDSAVYLCASSSTGIRGYTFGSGTRLTVV.

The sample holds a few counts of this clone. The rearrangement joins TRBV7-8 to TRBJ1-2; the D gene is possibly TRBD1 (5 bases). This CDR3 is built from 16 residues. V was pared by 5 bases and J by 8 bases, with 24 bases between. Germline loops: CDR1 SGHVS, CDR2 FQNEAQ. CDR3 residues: CASSHKQRGTPGGYTF. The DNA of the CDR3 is TGTGCCAGCAGCCACAAACAGCGCGGGACTCCCGGGGGCTACACCTTC.

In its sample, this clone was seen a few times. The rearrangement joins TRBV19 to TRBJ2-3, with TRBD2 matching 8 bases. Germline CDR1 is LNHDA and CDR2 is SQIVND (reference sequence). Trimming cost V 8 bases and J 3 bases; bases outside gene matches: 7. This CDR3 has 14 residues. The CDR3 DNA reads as TGTGCCAGTTCTCTACAGCGGGAGACAGATACGCAGTATTTT. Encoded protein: CASSLQRETDTQYF.

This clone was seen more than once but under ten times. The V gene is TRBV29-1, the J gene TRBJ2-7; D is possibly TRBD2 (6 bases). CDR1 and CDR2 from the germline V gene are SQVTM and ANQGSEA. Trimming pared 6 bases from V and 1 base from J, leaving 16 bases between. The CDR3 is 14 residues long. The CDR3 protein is CSVDGGNPSYEQYF. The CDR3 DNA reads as TGCAGCGTCGACGGAGGGAATCCTTCCTACGAGCAGTACTTC.

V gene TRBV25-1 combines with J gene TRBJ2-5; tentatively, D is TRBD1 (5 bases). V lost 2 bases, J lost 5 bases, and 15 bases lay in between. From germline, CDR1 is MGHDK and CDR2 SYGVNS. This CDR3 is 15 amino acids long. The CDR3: CASSEPEGVWETQYF. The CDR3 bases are TGTGCCAGCAGTGAACCCGAAGGGGTATGGGAGACCCAGTACTTC.

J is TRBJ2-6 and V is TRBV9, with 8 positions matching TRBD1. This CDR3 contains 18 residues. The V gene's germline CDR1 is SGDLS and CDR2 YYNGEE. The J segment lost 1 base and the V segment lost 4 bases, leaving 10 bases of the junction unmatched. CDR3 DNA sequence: TGTGCCAGCAGCCCTCGGACAGGGAAGAATTCTGGGGCCAACGTCCTGACTTTC. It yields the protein CASSPRTGKNSGANVLTF.

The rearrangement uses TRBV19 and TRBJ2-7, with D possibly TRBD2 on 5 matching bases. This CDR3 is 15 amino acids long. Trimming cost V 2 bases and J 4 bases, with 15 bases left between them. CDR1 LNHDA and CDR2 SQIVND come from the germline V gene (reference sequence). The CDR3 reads CASSIRRGSVYEQYF. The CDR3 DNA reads TGTGCCAGTAGTATACGACGGGGAAGCGTGTACGAGCAGTACTTC.

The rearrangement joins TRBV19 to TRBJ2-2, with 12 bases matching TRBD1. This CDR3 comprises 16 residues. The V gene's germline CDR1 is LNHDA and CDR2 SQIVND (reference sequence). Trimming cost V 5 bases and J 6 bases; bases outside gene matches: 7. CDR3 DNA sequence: TGTGCCAGTAGTCTACCGGGACAGGGGGCGTCCGGGGAGCTGTTTTTT. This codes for CASSLPGQGASGELFF.

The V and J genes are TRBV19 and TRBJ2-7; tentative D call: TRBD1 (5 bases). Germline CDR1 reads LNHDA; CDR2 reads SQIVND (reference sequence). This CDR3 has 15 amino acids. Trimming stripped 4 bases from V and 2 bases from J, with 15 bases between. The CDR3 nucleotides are TGTGCCAGTAGTAAAGAGACAGTCGGAACCTACGAGCAGTACTTC. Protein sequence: CASSKETVGTYEQYF.

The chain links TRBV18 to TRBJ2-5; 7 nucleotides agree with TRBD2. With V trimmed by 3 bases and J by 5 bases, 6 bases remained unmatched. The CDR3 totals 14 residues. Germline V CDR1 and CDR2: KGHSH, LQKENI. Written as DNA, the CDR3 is TGTGCCAGCTCACCGGGGGGGAGTACGGAGACCCAGTACTTC. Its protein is CASSPGGSTETQYF.

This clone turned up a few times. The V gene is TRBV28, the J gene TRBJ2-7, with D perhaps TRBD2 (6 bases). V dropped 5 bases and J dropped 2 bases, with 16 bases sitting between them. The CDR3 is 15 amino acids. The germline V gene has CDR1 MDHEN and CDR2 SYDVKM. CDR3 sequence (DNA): TGTGCCAGCAGTAACGGTGGTGGGGGGACCTACGAGCAGTACTTC. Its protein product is CASSNGGGGTYEQYF.

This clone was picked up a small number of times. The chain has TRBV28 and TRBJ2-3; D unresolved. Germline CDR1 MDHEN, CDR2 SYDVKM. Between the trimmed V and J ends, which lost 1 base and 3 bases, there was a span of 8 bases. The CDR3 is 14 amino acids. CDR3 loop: CASSLSGHTDTQYF. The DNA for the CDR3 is TGTGCCAGCAGTTTATCGGGTCATACAGATACGCAGTATTTT.

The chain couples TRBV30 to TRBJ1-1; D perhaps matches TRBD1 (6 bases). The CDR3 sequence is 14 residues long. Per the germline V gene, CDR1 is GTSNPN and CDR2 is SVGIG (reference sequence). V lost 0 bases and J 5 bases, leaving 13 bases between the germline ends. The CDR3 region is CAWSVGGATTEAFF. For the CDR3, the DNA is TGTGCCTGGAGTGTGGGGGGGGCAACAACTGAAGCTTTCTTT.

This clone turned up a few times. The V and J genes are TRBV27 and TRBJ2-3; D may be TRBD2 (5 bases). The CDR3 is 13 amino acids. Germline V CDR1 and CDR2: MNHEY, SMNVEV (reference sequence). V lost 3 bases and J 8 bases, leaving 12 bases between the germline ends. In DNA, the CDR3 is TGTGCCAGCAGTTTCCTGGGAGAAGGTACGCAGTATTTT. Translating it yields CASSFLGEGTQYF.

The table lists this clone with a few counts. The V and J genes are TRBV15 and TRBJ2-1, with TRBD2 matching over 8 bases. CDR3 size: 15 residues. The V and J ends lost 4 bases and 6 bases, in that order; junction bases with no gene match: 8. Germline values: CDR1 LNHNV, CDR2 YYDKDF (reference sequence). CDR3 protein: CATSIPWTSSNEQFF. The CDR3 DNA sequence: TGTGCCACCAGCATTCCGTGGACTAGCAGCAATGAGCAGTTCTTC. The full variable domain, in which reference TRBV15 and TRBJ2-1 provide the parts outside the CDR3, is DAMVIQNPRYQVTQFGKPVTLSCSQTLNHNVMYWYQQKSSQAPKLLFHYYDKDFNNEADTPDNFQSRRPNTSFCFLDIRSPGLGDTAMYLCATSIPWTSSNEQFFGPGTRLTVL.

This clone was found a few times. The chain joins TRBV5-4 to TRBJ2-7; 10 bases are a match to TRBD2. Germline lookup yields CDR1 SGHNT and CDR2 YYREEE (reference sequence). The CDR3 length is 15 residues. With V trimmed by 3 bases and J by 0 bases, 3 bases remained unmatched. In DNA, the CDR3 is TGTGCCAGCAGCTCGGGACTAGCGATCTCCTACGAGCAGTACTTC. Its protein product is CASSSGLAISYEQYF.

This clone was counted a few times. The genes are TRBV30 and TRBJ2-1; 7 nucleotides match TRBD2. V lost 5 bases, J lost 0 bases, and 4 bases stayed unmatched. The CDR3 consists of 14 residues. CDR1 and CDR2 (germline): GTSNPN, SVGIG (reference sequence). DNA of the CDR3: TGTGCCTGGGGAGCGGGGATCTCCTACAATGAGCAGTTCTTC. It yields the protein CAWGAGISYNEQFF.

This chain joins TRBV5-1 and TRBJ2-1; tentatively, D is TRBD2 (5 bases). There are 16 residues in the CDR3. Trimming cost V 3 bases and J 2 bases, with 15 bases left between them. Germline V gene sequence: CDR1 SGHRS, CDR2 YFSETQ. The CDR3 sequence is CASSWSTSFAYNEQFF. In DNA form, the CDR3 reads TGCGCCAGCAGCTGGTCTACTAGTTTCGCCTACAATGAGCAGTTCTTC.